This T cell receptor beta chain is drawn from a study of vaccination and CD4 T cells after COVID-19. Study-wide context: Stimuli were overlapping spike peptide pools of SARS-CoV-2 and three common cold coronaviruses (HCoV-NL63, HCoV-OC43, HCoV-229E).

Trimming removed 4 bases from V and 9 bases from J; junction bases left unmatched: 9. Germline CDR1 MNHEY, CDR2 SVGEGT. The CDR3 is made up of 14 amino acids. About this clonotype: The antigen is unknown.

Overall study findings and caveats: In convalescent patients, 304 of 307 vaccine-specific clones were spike mono-reactive.

Once obtained from cultured CD4+ T cells, the DNA was sequenced using the Oncomine TCR Beta short-read assay. In TCRdb, the PCR reads were re-called with MiXCR into one record per CDR3 protein. Of just under 20,000 distinct CDR3 sequences in the sample, about 40% were seen once. As to treatment: approximately nine-day PBMC culture with coronavirus spike peptide pools or control peptides (ViraFEST assay). Before TCRs were sequenced, ViraFEST expanded antigen-specific T cells with peptide pools. This chain joins TRBV6-2 or TRBV6-3 and TRBJ1-2; TRBD1 matches 9 bases. The sample here was CD4+ T cells from blood, cultured in vitro, taken before SARS-CoV-2 vaccination. This sequence was found in a human donor who had recovered from COVID-19. The CDR3 loop is CASSLPGTGRSYTF. The CDR3 bases are TGTGCCAGCAGTTTGCCCGGGACAGGGAGGAGCTACACCTTC.